The 25 T cell receptor beta chains in this list originate from one sample, sequenced in a study of blood T cell repertoires in COVID-19. Assay used: immunoSEQ multiplex PCR; TCRdb lists only in-frame clones, some missing. The sample yields 35,000 to 45,000 clones, roughly 92% seen once. The sample was peripheral blood. These TCRs come from a man between 45 and 60 years old with active COVID-19.

The chain links TRBV7-2 to TRBJ2-5; TRBD2 agrees at 8 bases. V gave up 2 bases and J gave up 6 bases; unmatched junction bases: 8. The CDR3 loop spans 15 amino acids. Germline V gene lookup returns CDR1 SGHTA and CDR2 FQGNSA. CDR3 DNA sequence: TGTGCCAGCAGCTTAATTTGGTCTAGCGGGCAGACCCAGTACTTC. Protein sequence: CASSLIWSSGQTQYF.

The chain joins TRBV6-5 to TRBJ2-5; TRBD1 agrees at 7 bases. V lost 2 bases to trimming and J lost 5 bases; unmatched junction nucleotides: 5. The CDR3 is made up of 14 amino acids. Germline V gene lookup returns CDR1 MNHEY and CDR2 SVGAGI. The CDR3 spells CASSYEGADETQYF. DNA for the CDR3: TGTGCCAGCAGTTACGAGGGGGCGGACGAGACCCAGTACTTC.

This chain joins TRBV18 and TRBJ2-4, with TRBD1 matching over 8 bases. Trimming at V came to 3 bases and at J to 2 bases, leaving 3 bases not matched to a gene. The CDR3 runs 15 residues. CDR1 is KGHSH and CDR2 is LQKENI in the germline V gene. DNA of the CDR3: TGTGCCAGCTCACCGACAGGGGTATCCAAAAACATTCAGTACTTC. This gives the protein CASSPTGVSKNIQYF.

This clone came up a few times. The V and J genes are TRBV24-1 and TRBJ1-5, with D maybe TRBD1 (6 bases). The germline CDR1 and CDR2 sequences are KGHDR and SFDVKD. V was trimmed by 5 bases and J by 1 base, leaving 11 bases between them. The CDR3 consists of 15 residues. The DNA for the CDR3 is TGTGCCACCAGTGCCGCCAGGGGAAGCAATCAGCCCCAGCATTTT. It codes for CATSAARGSNQPQHF.

The chain is built from TRBV5-1 and TRBJ2-1; 8 positions agree with TRBD1. The length of the CDR3 is 15 residues. Germline V gene lookup returns CDR1 SGHRS and CDR2 YFSETQ. The trim removed 3 bases at V and 1 base at J, leaving 3 bases unmatched. The CDR3 nucleotides are TGCGCCAGCAGCTGGACAGGGCTATCCTACAATGAGCAGTTCTTC. Translated: CASSWTGLSYNEQFF.

The V and J genes are TRBV11-2 and TRBJ1-4; D not certain. The CDR3 extends over 15 amino acids. V was clipped by 1 base and J by 5 bases, with 11 bases between them. Germline V lookup: CDR1 SGHAT, CDR2 FQNNGV. CDR3 in amino acids: CASSLVTRGNEKLFF. The CDR3 DNA reads as TGTGCCAGCAGCTTAGTAACTCGGGGAAATGAAAAACTGTTTTTT.

DNA of the CDR3: TGTGCCAGCAGCTTAGCGCTTGGAGAGGGTGGGTACGAGCAGTACTTC. Translated: CASSLALGEGGYEQYF. V gene TRBV7-8 combines with J gene TRBJ2-7, with a possible D match to TRBD2 (5 bases). The CDR3 sequence is 16 residues long. Trimming stripped 0 bases from V and 4 bases from J, with 16 bases between. Germline-derived CDR1 and CDR2 are SGHVS and FQNEAQ. The full variable domain, its missing parts supplied by reference TRBV7-8 and TRBJ2-7, is GAGVSQSPRYKVAKRGQDVALRCDPISGHVSLFWYQQALGQGPEFLTYFQNEAQLDKSGLPSDRFFAERPEGSVSTLKIQRTQQEDSAVYLCASSLALGEGGYEQYFGPGTRLTVT.

J is TRBJ2-7 and V is TRBV7-2; a weak D match, TRBD2 (6 bases). The V end lost 4 bases, the J end lost 0 bases, and 13 bases lay between the germline ends. CDR3 size: 15 residues. The germline V gene has CDR1 SGHTA and CDR2 FQGNSA. The CDR3 region has the DNA TGTGCCAGCAGCTCAGGCGGGACCGTCTCCTACGAGCAGTACTTC. This sequence encodes CASSSGGTVSYEQYF. The complete variable domain, with remaining parts taken from reference TRBV7-2 and TRBJ2-7, reads GAGVSQSPSNKVTEKGKDVELRCDPISGHTALYWYRQSLGQGLEFLIYFQGNSAPDKSGLPSDRFSAERTGGSVSTLTIQRTQQEDSAVYLCASSSGGTVSYEQYFGPGTRLTVT.

The V gene is TRBV7-9, the J gene TRBJ2-1; TRBD2 matches 7 bases. Germline assignment: CDR1 SEHNR and CDR2 FQNEAQ (reference sequence). This CDR3 spans 13 amino acids. V shed 3 bases and J 10 bases; nucleotides not matched to a gene: 6. CDR3: CASSFSSGMEQFF. CDR3 nucleotide sequence: TGTGCCAGCAGCTTTTCCAGCGGGATGGAGCAGTTCTTC.

The chain combines TRBV5-1 with TRBJ2-2; TRBD2 agrees at 8 bases. The CDR3 sequence is 16 residues long. V gave up 0 bases and J gave up 4 bases; unmatched junction bases: 5. From germline, CDR1 is SGHRS and CDR2 YFSETQ. CDR3 amino acids: CASSLATGGSTGELFF. CDR3 DNA sequence: TGCGCCAGCAGCTTGGCCACGGGAGGGAGCACCGGGGAGCTGTTTTTT.

In this sample, this clone turned up once. The gene calls are TRBV19 and TRBJ2-6, with D perhaps matching TRBD1 (6 bases). From germline, CDR1 is LNHDA and CDR2 SQIVND (reference sequence). V was clipped by 6 bases and J by 4 bases, with 16 bases between them. The CDR3 sequence is 16 residues long. CDR3 sequence: CASRATGSGGANVLTF. The CDR3 DNA reads TGTGCCAGTAGGGCGACAGGATCTGGCGGGGCCAACGTCCTGACTTTC.

The J gene is TRBJ1-1, the V gene TRBV29-1; the D gene is possibly TRBD1 (5 bases). There are 12 residues in the CDR3. Looked up from germline, CDR1 is SQVTM and CDR2 is ANQGSEA. V lost 7 bases and J lost 7, with 16 bases in between. The CDR3 sequence: CSAHGAGNEAFF. The DNA for the CDR3 is TGCAGCGCCCATGGGGCCGGTAATGAAGCTTTCTTT.

In its sample, this clone was seen a few times. V usage is TRBV2 and J usage is TRBJ2-2; 9 nucleotides match TRBD1. This CDR3 has 16 residues. With 4 bases clipped from V and 4 bases from J, the junction kept 7 bases outside the gene matches. Germline CDR1 reads SNHLY; CDR2 reads FYNNEI. CDR3 sequence (DNA): TGTGCCAGCAGTGTAGGACAGGGGAAGGTCACCGGGGAGCTGTTTTTT. As protein: CASSVGQGKVTGELFF.

This clone was counted only a few times. V usage is TRBV6-4 and J usage is TRBJ2-1; 12 bases are a match to TRBD2. This CDR3 spans 15 amino acids. The germline CDR1 and CDR2 sequences are MRHNA and SNTAGT. With 3 bases clipped from V and 10 bases from J, the junction kept 7 bases outside the gene matches. The CDR3 spells CASSETSGGVREQFF. The CDR3 DNA sequence: TGTGCCAGCAGTGAGACTAGCGGGGGCGTGCGGGAGCAGTTCTTC.

This clone was seen a handful of times. The chain joins TRBV3-1 (or the pseudogene TRBV3-2) to TRBJ1-1, with no clear D. The CDR3 consists of 12 residues. The germline V gene has CDR1 LGHDT and CDR2 YNNKEL (reference sequence). Deletions cut 1 base from V and 8 bases from J, with 8 bases between. CDR3 amino acids: CASSQGIVEAFF. In DNA form, the CDR3 reads TGTGCCAGCAGCCAAGGAATAGTCGAAGCTTTCTTT.

This chain joins TRBV28 and TRBJ2-3; TRBD2 is a possible D gene (6 bases). This CDR3 is built from 13 residues. Germline-derived CDR1 and CDR2 are MDHEN and SYDVKM. The V gene lost 8 bases and the J gene lost 5 bases, with 14 bases spanning the gap. CDR3 DNA: TGTGCCAGCTCGGCGGGATCCGGAGATACGCAGTATTTT. This gives the protein CASSAGSGDTQYF.

The rearrangement joins TRBV15 to TRBJ2-2; TRBD1 is a possible D gene (6 bases). Deletions cut 0 bases from V and 5 bases from J, with 13 bases between. This CDR3 is 16 amino acids long. The germline gives CDR1 LNHNV, CDR2 YYDKDF (reference sequence). The CDR3 DNA is TGTGCCACCAGCAGAGATATGGCAGGGGCGACCGGGGAGCTGTTTTTT. This encodes CATSRDMAGATGELFF. Supplemented by reference TRBV15 and TRBJ2-2, the full variable domain reads DAMVIQNPRYQVTQFGKPVTLSCSQTLNHNVMYWYQQKSSQAPKLLFHYYDKDFNNEADTPDNFQSRRPNTSFCFLDIRSPGLGDTAMYLCATSRDMAGATGELFFGEGSRLTVL.

This chain uses TRBV30 with TRBJ2-5, with D possibly matching TRBD2 (5 bases). The CDR3 is 16 amino acids. Deletions cut 2 bases from V and 2 bases from J, with 18 bases between. Per the germline V gene, CDR1 is GTSNPN and CDR2 is SVGIG (reference sequence). CDR3 nucleotides: TGTGCCTGGAGTCAAACACTGGCGGGCCCTCAAGAGACCCAGTACTTC. Translation gives CAWSQTLAGPQETQYF.

The rearrangement uses TRBV6-5 and TRBJ1-1; TRBD1 is a possible D gene (5 bases). CDR1 is MNHEY and CDR2 is SVGAGI in the germline V gene. V lost 6 bases, J lost 1 base, and 9 bases lay in between. The CDR3 sequence is 13 residues long. CDR3 nucleotides: TGTGCCAGCAGACAAACAGGGAACACTGAAGCTTTCTTT. The encoded protein is CASRQTGNTEAFF.

This clone was seen a single time. V is TRBV6-5 and J is TRBJ1-4; no firm D call. Trimming pared 6 bases from V and 10 bases from J, leaving 9 bases between. Germline values: CDR1 MNHEY, CDR2 SVGAGI. The CDR3 consists of 11 residues. CDR3 coding DNA: TGTGCCAGCAGCCAACGAGGAAAACTGTTTTTT. Protein sequence: CASSQRGKLFF.

The chain combines TRBV9 with TRBJ1-2, with TRBD1 as a possible D gene (5 bases). V lost 0 bases to trimming and J lost 4 bases, with 10 bases between them. CDR3 length: 14 amino acids. In germline, CDR1 is SGDLS, CDR2 YYNGEE. The CDR3 nucleotides are TGTGCCAGCAGCGTAGTAGAACAGGTCTATGGCTACACCTTC. This translates into CASSVVEQVYGYTF.

The chain has TRBV2 and TRBJ2-5, with D uncertain. This CDR3 spans 13 amino acids. Trimming stripped 9 bases from V and 5 bases from J, with 16 bases between. Germline CDR1 reads SNHLY; CDR2 reads FYNNEI. The DNA of the CDR3 is TGTGCCAGGATAAACAGTCCCTCCGAGACCCAGTACTTC. It translates to CARINSPSETQYF.

The gene calls are TRBV30 and TRBJ1-2; D is uncertain. Germline values: CDR1 GTSNPN, CDR2 SVGIG (reference sequence). Trimming pared 3 bases from V and 5 bases from J, leaving 7 bases between. This CDR3 has 11 residues. The CDR3 nucleotides are TGTGCCTGGAGCCAATCATATGGCTACACCTTC. Translated: CAWSQSYGYTF.

The CDR3 protein is CASSPPRQHNEQFF. The CDR3, as DNA: TGTGCCAGCTCACCACCCCGACAGCACAATGAGCAGTTCTTC. V gene TRBV18 combines with J gene TRBJ2-1, with a tentative D call TRBD1 (5 bases). The V gene lost 0 bases and the J gene lost 5 bases, with 8 bases spanning the gap. The CDR3 has 14 amino acids. CDR1 KGHSH and CDR2 LQKENI come from the germline V gene.

This rearrangement joins TRBV20-1 to TRBJ2-1; TRBD1 might be the D (5 bases). Germline CDR1 reads DFQATT; CDR2 reads SNEGSKA (reference sequence). The CDR3 totals 11 residues. Trimming shortened V by 6 bases and J by 9 bases, and 12 bases separated the two germline ends. The DNA of the CDR3 is TGCAGTGCGATCCGCCAGGGTGAGCAGTTCTTC. Protein sequence: CSAIRQGEQFF.